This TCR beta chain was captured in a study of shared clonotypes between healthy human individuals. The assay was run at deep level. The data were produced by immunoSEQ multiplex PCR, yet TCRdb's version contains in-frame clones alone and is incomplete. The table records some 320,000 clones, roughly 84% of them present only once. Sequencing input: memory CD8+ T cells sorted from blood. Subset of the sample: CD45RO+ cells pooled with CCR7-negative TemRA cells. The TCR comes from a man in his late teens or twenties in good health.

CDR3 amino acids: CASSIGVVDSPLHF. The DNA for the CDR3 is TGTGCCAGTAGTATTGGGGTTGTGGATTCACCCCTCCACTTT. The gene calls are TRBV19 and TRBJ1-6; D is unclear. V lost 3 bases, J lost 8 bases, and 11 bases lay in between. From germline, CDR1 is LNHDA and CDR2 SQIVND (reference sequence). This CDR3 spans 14 amino acids.